The clone carrying this T cell receptor beta chain was recorded a few times. In the authors' methods: Using reference gene primer amplification, nucleated cell counts were estimated. TCRdb's copy holds only in-frame clones and misses some; the assay was immunoSEQ multiplex PCR. V and J calls and clone size are as listed in that table; D and trimming were resolved from the DNA. The data show 210,000 or so clones, with 65% to 85% seen just once and less than 3.5% held by the top ten. The data belong to a study of blood T cell repertoires in COVID-19. Study summary: Collection of acute and convalescent COVID-19 samples took place in the United States, Italy and Spain. The analysed material was cDNA or gDNA that came from T cells, B-cell-depleted T cells, or PBMCs.

This CDR3 contains 16 residues. The germline V gene encodes CDR1 LNHDA and CDR2 SQIVND (reference sequence). The V gene lost 1 base and the J gene lost 1 base, with 13 bases spanning the gap. This clonotype was obtained from a man between 50 and 59 years old with active or convalescent COVID-19. The chain combines TRBV19 with TRBJ1-1; D unresolved. The sample consisted of peripheral blood. The CDR3 region has the DNA TGTGCCAGTAGTATAGCATCTAGCCATGCGAACACTGAAGCTTTCTTT. Its protein product is CASSIASSHANTEAFF.